This paragraph reports one T cell receptor beta chain. The antigen remains unidentified. The CDR3 length is 15 residues. Trimming removed 5 bases at V and 7 bases at J, with 20 bases between. Germline CDR1 PRHDT, CDR2 FYEKMQ (reference sequence). This entry belongs to a study of beta chain features in type 1 diabetes. In the study overall: Patients were similar to healthy donors in age and gender (as well as in cell yields).

Study observations and caveats: cDNA-based reads could over-represent cells with high TCR expression. Type 1 diabetes patients had TCRB CDR3s that were shorter (moderately but significantly so) in all four CD4+ subsets. HLA influence on TCRB rearrangement stayed unresolved here.

The study reverse transcribed the entire isolated RNA, so it sequenced expressed TCRB transcripts. Only in-frame clones appear in the TCRdb table, and some are missing; sequencing was by immunoSEQ multiplex PCR. The repertoire holds about 340,000 clones, with roughly 13% as singletons. The sequence came from a woman under 30 with type 1 diabetes. The sequencing sample was made of naive CD4+ T cells from blood. This chain connects TRBV13 to TRBJ1-2; unclear D gene. DNA of the CDR3: TGTGCCAGCAGCCTCGGGATTACGGGCTATGGTGGCTACACCTTC. Translating gives CASSLGITGYGGYTF.